What follows describes a single TCR beta chain. Germline CDR1 and CDR2: DFQATT and SNEGSKA (reference sequence). This CDR3 spans 17 amino acids. V lost 3 bases to trimming and J lost 6 bases; unmatched junction nucleotides: 15. The data were taken from a study of T-cell memory formation after mild COVID-19. TCRdb analysed the 5' RACE reads with MiXCR anew, one entry per CDR3 protein. Of nearly 250,000 distinct CDR3 sequences in the sample, 15% to 19% were seen once. The origin of this receptor is an adult woman who had mild COVID-19 (a few samples of this study predate the infection). Cell type and time point are not known. The chain recombines TRBV20-1 with TRBJ1-5, with 9 nucleotides matching TRBD1. Sequenced input: PBMCs or a T cell subset sorted from them (not recorded which). The CDR3 sequence is CSARNFRTGGRSQPQHF. Written as DNA, the CDR3 is TGCAGTGCTAGGAATTTTAGAACAGGGGGCCGGAGTCAGCCCCAGCATTTT.